This is a list of T cell receptor beta chains from one sample in a study of graft-versus-host responses after intestinal transplantation. The method was immunoSEQ multiplex PCR; TCRdb's version includes in-frame clones alone and lacks a portion of them. The sample lists about 92,000 clones, about nine tenths occurring once. Antigen specificity for these receptors is unknown. Source: unstimulated CD8+ T cells sorted from spleen or lymph node cells, taken before intestinal transplant. The source of these receptors is a human donor who received an intestinal transplant. CDR3s include the opening cysteine and the closing phenylalanine or tryptophan. The order of the fields is clone size, J gene, V gene, D gene, CDR3 DNA, CDR3 protein. A D gene is named only where the DNA matches it firmly. The size field is filled for only some rows; it gives once, few, many or a size class.

clone size: .
J gene: TRBJ2-7
V gene: TRBV13
D gene: .
CDR3 DNA: TGTGCCAGCAGCGCTTCCGGTGAGGACTACGAGCAGTACTTC
CDR3 protein: CASSASGEDYEQYF

clone size: .
J gene: TRBJ2-3
V gene: TRBV13
D gene: .
CDR3 DNA: TGTGCCAGCAGCTTAGGAGGAACAGATACGCAGTATTTT
CDR3 protein: CASSLGGTDTQYF

clone size: .
J gene: TRBJ2-1
V gene: TRBV29-1
D gene: .
CDR3 DNA: TGCAGCGTCGTGGGATGGGAGAATGAGCAGTTCTTC
CDR3 protein: CSVVGWENEQFF

clone size: .
J gene: TRBJ2-5
V gene: TRBV9
D gene: .
CDR3 DNA: TGTGCCAGCAGCCTGGGCGTTACAGCAAGAGAGACCCAGTACTTC
CDR3 protein: CASSLGVTARETQYF

clone size: .
J gene: TRBJ1-5
V gene: TRBV6-5
D gene: .
CDR3 DNA: TGTGCCAGCAGTTACTCGATCGATCAGCCCCAGCATTTT
CDR3 protein: CASSYSIDQPQHF

clone size: .
J gene: TRBJ1-1
V gene: TRBV12-5
D gene: .
CDR3 DNA: TGTGCTAGTGGTCAAAGGACAGCGAACACTGAAGCTTTCTTT
CDR3 protein: CASGQRTANTEAFF

clone size: .
J gene: TRBJ1-5
V gene: TRBV4-1
D gene: .
CDR3 DNA: TGCGCCAGCAGCCAAGGAAGCAATCAGCCCCAGCATTTT
CDR3 protein: CASSQGSNQPQHF

clone size: .
J gene: TRBJ2-1
V gene: TRBV18
D gene: .
CDR3 DNA: TGTGCCAGCTCACCTAATCAGGGGTATTCGGAAGACAATGAGCAGTTCTTC
CDR3 protein: CASSPNQGYSEDNEQFF

clone size: once
J gene: TRBJ2-5
V gene: TRBV9
D gene: TRBD2
CDR3 DNA: TGTGCCAGCAGCGTTAGCGGGGGGGGCTCGGAGACCCAGTACTTC
CDR3 protein: CASSVSGGGSETQYF

clone size: .
J gene: TRBJ2-3
V gene: TRBV6-4
D gene: TRBD2
CDR3 DNA: TGTGCCAGCAGTGAGCGGGGGGGCACAGATACGCAGTATTTT
CDR3 protein: CASSERGGTDTQYF

clone size: .
J gene: TRBJ1-4
V gene: TRBV7-6
D gene: TRBD1
CDR3 DNA: TGTGCCAGCAGCTCGACAGGGGGCGATGAAAAACTGTTTTTT
CDR3 protein: CASSSTGGDEKLFF

clone size: .
J gene: TRBJ2-3
V gene: TRBV7-7
D gene: .
CDR3 DNA: TGTGCCAGCAGCTTATTGACCCCGACAGATACGCAGTATTTT
CDR3 protein: CASSLLTPTDTQYF

clone size: .
J gene: TRBJ1-1
V gene: TRBV6-1
D gene: .
CDR3 DNA: TGTGCCAGCAGCCTCCTGGGGACTGAAGCTTTCTTT
CDR3 protein: CASSLLGTEAFF

clone size: .
J gene: TRBJ1-2
V gene: TRBV6-6
D gene: TRBD1
CDR3 DNA: TGTGCCAGCAGTCCAACGTCAACAGGGGGCAGCTATGGCTACACCTTC
CDR3 protein: CASSPTSTGGSYGYTF

clone size: .
J gene: TRBJ2-3
V gene: TRBV28
D gene: .
CDR3 DNA: TGTGCCAGCAGTTTATGGGGGGCGCAGAGCACAGATACGCAGTATTTT
CDR3 protein: CASSLWGAQSTDTQYF

clone size: .
J gene: TRBJ2-3
V gene: TRBV19
D gene: TRBD2
CDR3 DNA: TGTGCCAGTAGTATGACTAGCGGGAGCACAGATACGCAGTATTTT
CDR3 protein: CASSMTSGSTDTQYF

clone size: .
J gene: TRBJ2-7
V gene: TRBV4-1
D gene: TRBD1
CDR3 DNA: TGCGCCAGCAGCCAAGAGCCGGGAGAGACAGGGGGCAGGTACGAGCAGTACTTC
CDR3 protein: CASSQEPGETGGRYEQYF

clone size: once
J gene: TRBJ2-5
V gene: TRBV10-3
D gene: .
CDR3 DNA: TGTGCCATCAGTGAGTCTGGACACCACCAAGAGACCCAGTACTTC
CDR3 protein: CAISESGHHQETQYF

clone size: .
J gene: TRBJ2-2
V gene: TRBV19
D gene: TRBD2
CDR3 DNA: TGTGCCAGTAGTGCCTCGGGTCGACTAGCTAACACCGGGGAGCTGTTTTTT
CDR3 protein: CASSASGRLANTGELFF

clone size: .
J gene: TRBJ1-4
V gene: TRBV4-1
D gene: .
CDR3 DNA: TGCGCCAGCGGGGGGGCCGGGCTGTTTTTT
CDR3 protein: CASGGAGLFF

clone size: .
J gene: TRBJ2-5
V gene: TRBV12-5
D gene: .
CDR3 DNA: TGTGCTAGTGGCGCTGACCTGGGGGAGACCCAGTACTTC
CDR3 protein: CASGADLGETQYF

clone size: .
J gene: TRBJ1-1
V gene: TRBV15
D gene: .
CDR3 DNA: TGTGCCACCAGCAGGTCGGGAGGCTGGACAGAAGCTTTCTTT
CDR3 protein: CATSRSGGWTEAFF

clone size: .
J gene: TRBJ2-3
V gene: TRBV27
D gene: TRBD1
CDR3 DNA: TGTGCCAGCAGTTCTCCAGGGGGTTACGGCACAGATACGCAGTATTTT
CDR3 protein: CASSSPGGYGTDTQYF

clone size: .
J gene: TRBJ1-6
V gene: TRBV10-3
D gene: .
CDR3 DNA: TGTGCCATCAGTGCCGAAGGTTCTCGCCATCACTCCTATAATTCACCCCTCCACTTT
CDR3 protein: CAISAEGSRHHSYNSPLHF

clone size: .
J gene: TRBJ1-1
V gene: TRBV5-1
D gene: TRBD1
CDR3 DNA: TGCGCCAAGGCCTGGGAGGGGGCGCCTACTGAAGCTTTCTTT
CDR3 protein: CAKAWEGAPTEAFF

clone size: .
J gene: TRBJ2-1
V gene: TRBV9
D gene: .
CDR3 DNA: TGTGCCAGCAGCGTAGGAACTGAGCAGTTCTTC
CDR3 protein: CASSVGTEQFF

clone size: .
J gene: TRBJ2-2
V gene: TRBV15
D gene: .
CDR3 DNA: TGTGCCACCAGCAGTACTCCCGGGGAGCTGTTTTTT
CDR3 protein: CATSSTPGELFF

clone size: .
J gene: TRBJ2-7
V gene: TRBV11-2
D gene: TRBD1
CDR3 DNA: TGTGCCAGCAGCTTAGAATTGGGGGACAGCTCCTACGAGCAGTACTTC
CDR3 protein: CASSLELGDSSYEQYF

clone size: .
J gene: TRBJ2-1
V gene: TRBV15
D gene: .
CDR3 DNA: TGTGCCACCGGCGAAGGGCGCAATGAGCAGTTCTTC
CDR3 protein: CATGEGRNEQFF

clone size: .
J gene: TRBJ2-2
V gene: TRBV28
D gene: .
CDR3 DNA: TGTGCCAGCAGTTTATATTCGGAGTGGGAGTCGAATGCCGGGGAGCTGTTTTTT
CDR3 protein: CASSLYSEWESNAGELFF

clone size: .
J gene: TRBJ2-7
V gene: TRBV13
D gene: TRBD2
CDR3 DNA: TGTGCCAGCAGCTTAGGCCGGGGGGGGCCCTACGAGCAGTACTTC
CDR3 protein: CASSLGRGGPYEQYF

clone size: .
J gene: TRBJ2-7
V gene: TRBV5-1
D gene: .
CDR3 DNA: TGCGCCAGCAGCTTAACGGGGACAAAGACCTACGAGCAGTACTTC
CDR3 protein: CASSLTGTKTYEQYF

clone size: .
J gene: TRBJ2-1
V gene: TRBV7-9
D gene: .
CDR3 DNA: TGTGCCAGCAGCTTAGTGGGCGGGCCCCACAATGAGCAGTTCTTC
CDR3 protein: CASSLVGGPHNEQFF

clone size: .
J gene: TRBJ2-1
V gene: TRBV11-1
D gene: .
CDR3 DNA: TGTGCCAGCAGCTGGGGGATCAATGAGCAGTTCTTC
CDR3 protein: CASSWGINEQFF

clone size: .
J gene: TRBJ2-6
V gene: TRBV5-5
D gene: .
CDR3 DNA: TGTGCCAGCAGCTTGGCAACTGGGGCCAACGTCCTGACTTTC
CDR3 protein: CASSLATGANVLTF

clone size: once
J gene: TRBJ2-3
V gene: TRBV19
D gene: .
CDR3 DNA: TGTGCCAGTAGTATGTTCCGGGATGGGAACACAGATACGCAGTATTTT
CDR3 protein: CASSMFRDGNTDTQYF

clone size: .
J gene: TRBJ2-1
V gene: TRBV2
D gene: .
CDR3 DNA: TGTGCCAGCAGTGATGAAGCTGGTATTTGGAACAATGAGCAGTTCTTC
CDR3 protein: CASSDEAGIWNNEQFF

clone size: .
J gene: TRBJ2-7
V gene: TRBV5-4
D gene: .
CDR3 DNA: TGTGCCAGCAGCTTGCACAGCTCCTACGAGCAGTACTTC
CDR3 protein: CASSLHSSYEQYF

clone size: .
J gene: TRBJ1-2
V gene: TRBV29-1
D gene: TRBD1
CDR3 DNA: TGCAGCGTTACGATGGACAGGGGGCATGGCTACACCTTC
CDR3 protein: CSVTMDRGHGYTF

clone size: .
J gene: TRBJ2-7
V gene: TRBV6-6
D gene: .
CDR3 DNA: TGTGCCAGCAGTTACGAGATGGCTTCCTACGAGCAGTACTTC
CDR3 protein: CASSYEMASYEQYF

clone size: .
J gene: TRBJ2-5
V gene: TRBV6-6
D gene: .
CDR3 DNA: TGTGCCAGCAGTTACTCAGTCGCAGGAGGGCAGGAGACCCAGTACTTC
CDR3 protein: CASSYSVAGGQETQYF

clone size: .
J gene: TRBJ2-7
V gene: TRBV11-2
D gene: TRBD2
CDR3 DNA: TGTGCCAGCAGTTTTAGCGGGGGCTACGAGCAGTACTTC
CDR3 protein: CASSFSGGYEQYF

clone size: .
J gene: TRBJ2-1
V gene: TRBV19
D gene: .
CDR3 DNA: TGTGCCAGTAGTATAGATCGGGTTTTTACGGGGCGGGGTAGGTATGAGCAGTTCTTC
CDR3 protein: CASSIDRVFTGRGRYEQFF

clone size: .
J gene: TRBJ2-3
V gene: TRBV5-4
D gene: .
CDR3 DNA: TGTGCCAGCAGCGCTTCGAGAACAGATACGCAGTATTTT
CDR3 protein: CASSASRTDTQYF

clone size: .
J gene: TRBJ2-6
V gene: TRBV4-1
D gene: TRBD1
CDR3 DNA: TGCGCCAGCAGCCAAACGGGACAGATCTCTGGGGCCAACGTCCTGACTTTC
CDR3 protein: CASSQTGQISGANVLTF